This TCR beta chain was obtained from a study of T cells after yellow fever vaccination. Overall study results and limits: A weaker secondary response peaked on day 5, the primary on day 15. Post-booster repertoires again held most primary-vaccination clones (about 95% CD4, 80% to 90% CD8).

Comments on this clonotype: Its antigen is undetermined.

As TCR cDNA was made by 5'RACE template switching, a universal primer site and UMIs were added. TCRdb called the 5' RACE reads again in MiXCR, with one record for every CDR3 protein. The data show 510,000 or so distinct CDR3 sequences, roughly 19% seen once. The germline V and J ends were trimmed by 2 bases and 0 bases, with 8 bases remaining between them. The germline V gene has CDR1 WSHSY and CDR2 SAAADI. The CDR3 has 15 residues. V and J are TRBV10-2 and TRBJ2-1; D is undetermined. The material sequenced was PBMCs, taken 15 days after the yellow fever booster vaccination. This TCR was recovered from a man aged 25 to 40 who received the YFV17D yellow fever vaccine. Here the CDR3 DNA reads TGCGCCAGCAGTGAGATAGAAAGCTCCTACAATGAGCAGTTCTTC. Its translation is CASSEIESSYNEQFF.